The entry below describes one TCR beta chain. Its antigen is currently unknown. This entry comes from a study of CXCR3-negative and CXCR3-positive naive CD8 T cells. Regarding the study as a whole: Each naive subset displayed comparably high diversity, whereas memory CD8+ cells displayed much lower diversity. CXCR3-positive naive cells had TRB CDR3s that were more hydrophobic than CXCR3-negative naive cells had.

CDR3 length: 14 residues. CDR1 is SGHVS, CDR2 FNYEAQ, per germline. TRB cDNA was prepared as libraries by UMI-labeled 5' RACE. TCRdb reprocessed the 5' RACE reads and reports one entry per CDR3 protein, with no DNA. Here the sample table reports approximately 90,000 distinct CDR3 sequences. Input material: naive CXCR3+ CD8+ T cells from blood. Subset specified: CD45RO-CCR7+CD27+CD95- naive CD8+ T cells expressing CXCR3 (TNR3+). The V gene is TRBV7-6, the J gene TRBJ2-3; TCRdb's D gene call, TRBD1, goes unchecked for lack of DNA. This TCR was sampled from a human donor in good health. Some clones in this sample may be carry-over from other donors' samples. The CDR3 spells CASSSGQGADTQYF. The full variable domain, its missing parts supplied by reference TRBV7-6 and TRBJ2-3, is GAGVSQSPRYKVTKRGQDVALRCDPISGHVSLYWYRQALGQGPEFLTYFNYEAQQDKSGLPNDRFSAERPEGSISTLTIQRTEQRDSAMYRCASSSGQGADTQYFGPGTRLTVL.